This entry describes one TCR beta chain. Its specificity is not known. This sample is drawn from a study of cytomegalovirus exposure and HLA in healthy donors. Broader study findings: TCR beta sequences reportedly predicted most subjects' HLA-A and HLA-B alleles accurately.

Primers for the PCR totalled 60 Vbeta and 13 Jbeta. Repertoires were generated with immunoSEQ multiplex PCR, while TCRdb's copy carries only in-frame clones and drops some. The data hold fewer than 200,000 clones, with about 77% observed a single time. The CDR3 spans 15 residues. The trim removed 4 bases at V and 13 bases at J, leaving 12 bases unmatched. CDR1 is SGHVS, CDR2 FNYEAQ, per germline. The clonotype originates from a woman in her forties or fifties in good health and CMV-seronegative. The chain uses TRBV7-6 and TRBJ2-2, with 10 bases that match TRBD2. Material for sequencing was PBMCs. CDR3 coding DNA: TGTGCCAGCAGCTCTAGCGGGAGCGCCAAGGGTGTGCTGTTTTTT. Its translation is CASSSSGSAKGVLFF.